The rows below give T cell receptor beta chains drawn from one sample of a study of blood T cells in healthy people across ages. TCRdb called the 5' RACE reads again in MiXCR, with one record for every CDR3 protein. The sample has over 1,500,000 distinct CDR3 sequences, around 50% seen once. Sequenced input: blood. These receptors were collected from a woman aged 40 to 50 in good health. Each CDR3 is given with its conserved first and last residue. A D gene is named only where the DNA matches it firmly. Some rows mark clone size as missing; the rest say once, few, many or name a class of expanded clone.

14 TRBJ2-5 TRBV6-2/TRBV6-3 few . CASSYHPGSETQYF TGTGCCAGCAGTTACCACCCGGGGTCAGAGACCCAGTACTTC
15 TRBJ2-4 TRBV28 few . CASMRPSIAKNIQYF TGTGCCAGCATGCGCCCTTCAATAGCCAAAAACATTCAGTACTTC
15 TRBJ1-2 TRBV6-2/TRBV6-3 . . CASSSAEGFGYGYTF TGTGCCAGCAGTTCGGCAGAGGGGTTTGGCTATGGCTACACCTTC
14 TRBJ2-3 TRBV7-2 . TRBD1 CASGYPTGSDTQYF TGTGCCAGCGGCTATCCGACAGGGTCAGATACGCAGTATTTT
12 TRBJ2-7 TRBV21-1 once . CASRTPTHEQYF TGTGCCAGCCGCACCCCCACGCATGAGCAGTACTTC
15 TRBJ1-5 TRBV4-3 . . CASSLTQLQDQPQHF TGCGCCAGCAGCCTGACTCAATTACAGGACCAGCCCCAGCATTTT
15 TRBJ2-5 TRBV10-3 . TRBD2 CAIAKTSGGQETQYF TGTGCCATCGCGAAGACTAGCGGGGGGCAAGAGACCCAGTACTTC
12 TRBJ2-2 TRBV29-1 . . CSVEENTGELFF TGCAGCGTTGAGGAGAACACCGGGGAGCTGTTTTTT
16 TRBJ2-1 TRBV15 few . CATSSIGWGPYNEQFF TGTGCCACCAGCAGTATCGGGTGGGGGCCCTACAATGAGCAGTTCTTC
15 TRBJ2-7 TRBV10-3 . TRBD1 CAISISSRGPYEQYF TGTGCCATCAGCATTTCCAGCAGGGGGCCCTACGAGCAGTACTTC
14 TRBJ2-3 TRBV20-1 many TRBD2 CSASQLASTDTQYF TGCAGTGCTAGTCAACTAGCGAGCACAGATACGCAGTATTTT
19 TRBJ2-7 TRBV6-9 once TRBD2 CASFGRFGLAGASSYEQYF TGTGCCAGCTTTGGTCGGTTCGGACTAGCGGGGGCCAGCTCCTACGAGCAGTACTTC
16 TRBJ1-2 TRBV12-3/TRBV12-4 . . CASSLSPQDPNYGYTF TGTGCCAGCAGTTTAAGCCCCCAGGACCCTAACTATGGCTACACCTTC
16 TRBJ2-5 TRBV7-2 . TRBD2 CASSSLAGGPEGTQYF TGTGCCAGCAGCTCTCTAGCGGGGGGACCCGAGGGGACCCAGTACTTC
13 TRBJ2-5 TRBV20-1 . TRBD1 CSASQGARGAQYF TGCAGTGCTAGCCAGGGGGCGAGAGGGGCCCAGTACTTC
13 TRBJ2-7 TRBV20-1 . TRBD1 CSARGTGKREQYF TGCAGTGCGCGGGGGACAGGGAAGCGCGAGCAGTACTTC
16 TRBJ1-2 TRBV4-3 . . CASSQDRGEANYGYTF TGCGCCAGCAGCCAAGATAGGGGGGAAGCAAACTATGGCTACACCTTC
13 TRBJ2-3 TRBV11-3 few . CASSLETADTQYF TGTGCCAGCAGCTTAGAGACGGCAGATACGCAGTATTTT
14 TRBJ2-5 TRBV13 . . CASTVRQGEETQYF TGTGCCAGCACTGTACGGCAGGGTGAGGAGACCCAGTACTTC
16 TRBJ2-3 TRBV7-2 few . CASSSWGGASSDTQYF TGTGCCAGCAGCTCCTGGGGGGGGGCGAGCTCAGATACGCAGTATTTT
16 TRBJ2-7 TRBV6-2/TRBV6-3 . . CASNPPTGDLLYEQYF TGTGCCAGCAATCCGCCTACAGGGGACTTACTCTACGAGCAGTACTTC
16 TRBJ1-1 TRBV9 few . CASSAEVGSAGTEAFF TGTGCCAGCAGCGCCGAGGTTGGAAGCGCCGGCACTGAAGCTTTCTTT
17 TRBJ2-5 TRBV5-1 . TRBD2 CASSLEGLAGNQETQYF TGCGCCAGCAGCTTGGAGGGACTAGCGGGAAACCAAGAGACCCAGTACTTC
15 TRBJ1-2 TRBV28 . . CASSSPPGANYGYTF TGTGCCAGCAGCTCCCCCCCGGGGGCGAACTATGGCTACACCTTC
12 TRBJ2-3 TRBV6-5 once . CAAGGATDTQYF TGTGCCGCAGGGGGGGCCACAGATACGCAGTATTTT
15 TRBJ1-6 TRBV6-5 . . CASTIRGSPSSPLHF TGTGCCAGCACTATAAGGGGGAGCCCCTCGTCACCCCTCCACTTT
13 TRBJ2-3 TRBV27 . . CASSFVRTDTQYF TGTGCCAGCAGTTTCGTCCGGACAGATACGCAGTATTTT
17 TRBJ2-1 TRBV7-2 . TRBD2 CASSSSLSSGGYNEQFF TGTGCCAGCAGCTCCTCCCTCAGTAGCGGGGGGTACAATGAGCAGTTCTTC
15 TRBJ1-2 TRBV13 few TRBD1 CASRRLQGAYDGYTF TGTGCCAGCAGAAGACTACAGGGGGCGTACGATGGCTACACCTTC
14 TRBJ1-2 TRBV6-1 . TRBD1 CASGETGGARGYTF TGTGCCAGTGGGGAGACAGGGGGCGCGAGGGGCTACACCTTC
16 TRBJ1-2 TRBV6-5 few TRBD1 CASSYDGGQGLYGYTF TGTGCCAGCAGTTACGACGGGGGACAGGGATTATATGGCTACACCTTC
15 TRBJ2-5 TRBV28 . TRBD1 CASSRPGQGFWEQYF TGTGCCAGCAGTCGGCCGGGACAGGGTTTTTGGGAGCAGTACTTC
15 TRBJ1-1 TRBV4-3 . . CASSPSGGWSNEAFF TGCGCCAGCAGCCCCTCTGGGGGTTGGTCCAATGAAGCTTTCTTT
14 TRBJ1-6 TRBV11-2 . . CASRLQNQNSPLHF TGTGCCAGCAGGCTACAGAATCAGAATTCACCCCTCCACTTT
14 TRBJ1-6 TRBV25-1 . TRBD1 CASSTGGEVSPLHF TGTGCCAGCAGCACAGGGGGCGAGGTCTCACCCCTCCACTTT
16 TRBJ2-7 TRBV7-2 few TRBD1 CASSFDGTGGSYEQYF TGTGCCAGCAGCTTCGATGGGACAGGGGGTTCTTACGAGCAGTACTTC
16 TRBJ2-7 TRBV4-3 . . CASSQDLGSRSYEQYF TGCGCCAGCAGCCAAGATTTAGGGTCCCGCTCCTACGAGCAGTACTTC
15 TRBJ2-7 TRBV27 few . CASSLRGATHYEQYF TGTGCCAGCAGTTTACGCGGGGCTACCCATTACGAGCAGTACTTC
15 TRBJ2-3 TRBV7-9 . . CASRAPTGRLDTQYF TGTGCCAGCAGAGCGCCTACGGGACGGTTAGATACGCAGTATTTT
13 TRBJ2-7 TRBV6-2/TRBV6-3 . . CASRDTSTYEQYF TGTGCCAGCAGGGACACCAGCACCTACGAGCAGTACTTC
14 TRBJ2-5 TRBV4-1 few . CASSPYTRPETQYF TGCGCCAGCAGCCCATATACCCGACCAGAGACCCAGTACTTC
14 TRBJ2-1 TRBV11-3 . TRBD1 CASSLQGVIDEQFF TGTGCCAGCAGCTTACAGGGGGTGATAGATGAGCAGTTCTTC
11 TRBJ2-1 TRBV2 few . CASTDGHEQFF TGTGCCAGCACTGACGGGCATGAGCAGTTCTTC
16 TRBJ1-6 TRBV28 . . CASSPDGSSYNSPLHF TGTGCCAGCAGTCCCGACGGTAGCTCCTATAATTCACCCCTCCACTTT
16 TRBJ2-3 TRBV20-1 . TRBD2 CSAASLAGGVADTQYF TGCAGTGCTGCCTCTCTCGCGGGGGGAGTCGCAGATACGCAGTATTTT
14 TRBJ2-7 TRBV27 few . CASSLNGFSYEQYF TGTGCCAGCAGTTTAAACGGGTTTTCCTACGAGCAGTACTTC
18 TRBJ2-2 TRBV7-3 . TRBD2 CASSLSSSGGAPTGELFF TGTGCCAGCAGCTTATCCTCTAGCGGGGGGGCGCCCACCGGGGAGCTGTTTTTT
12 TRBJ1-5 TRBV20-1 . TRBD1 CSAQQGGQPQHF TGCAGTGCTCAACAGGGGGGTCAGCCCCAGCATTTT
14 TRBJ2-7 TRBV27 few . CASSTPRTVSEQYF TGTGCCAGCAGTACTCCCCGGACAGTTTCCGAGCAGTACTTC
16 TRBJ2-3 TRBV24-1 few . CATSDLAGASTDTQYF TGTGCCACCAGTGATTTGGCGGGGGCCAGCACAGATACGCAGTATTTT
14 TRBJ2-3 TRBV12-3/TRBV12-4 . . CASSPRVITDTQYF TGTGCCAGCAGTCCTAGGGTTATTACAGATACGCAGTATTTT
13 TRBJ2-7 TRBV28 . . CASSFGGRGEQYF TGTGCCAGCAGTTTTGGGGGGCGCGGCGAGCAGTACTTC
20 TRBJ1-5 TRBV3-1 . TRBD1 CACSQEALGQGPYSNQPQHF TGTGCCTGCAGCCAAGAGGCTCTGGGACAGGGGCCTTATAGCAATCAGCCCCAGCATTTT
13 TRBJ2-5 TRBV12-3/TRBV12-4 . TRBD1 CASSASLDRGRYF TGTGCCAGCAGCGCCTCCTTGGACAGGGGAAGGTACTTC
11 TRBJ1-1 TRBV3-1 . . CASSHNTEAFF TGTGCCAGCAGCCACAACACTGAAGCTTTCTTT
13 TRBJ2-7 TRBV20-1 . . CSASPPGLWEQYF TGCAGTGCTAGCCCACCGGGGTTATGGGAGCAGTACTTC
11 TRBJ1-2 TRBV12-3/TRBV12-4 many . CASSPLGGYTF TGTGCCAGCAGTCCCTTGGGGGGCTACACCTTC
16 TRBJ2-1 TRBV24-1 once . CATSLRGSSSYNEQFF TGTGCCACCAGTCTCCGGGGCTCGAGCTCCTACAATGAGCAGTTCTTC